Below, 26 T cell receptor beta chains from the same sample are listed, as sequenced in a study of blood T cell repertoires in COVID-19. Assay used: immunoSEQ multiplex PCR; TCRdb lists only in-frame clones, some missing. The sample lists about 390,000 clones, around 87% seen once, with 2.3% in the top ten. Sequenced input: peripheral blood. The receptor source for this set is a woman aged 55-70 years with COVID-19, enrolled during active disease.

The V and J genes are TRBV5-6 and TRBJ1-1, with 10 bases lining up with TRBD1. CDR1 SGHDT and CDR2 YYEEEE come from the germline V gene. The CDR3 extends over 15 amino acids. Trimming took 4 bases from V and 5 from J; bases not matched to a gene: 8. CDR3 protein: CASSRGQGRETEAFF. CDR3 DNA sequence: TGTGCCAGCAGCAGGGGACAGGGGCGCGAAACTGAAGCTTTCTTT. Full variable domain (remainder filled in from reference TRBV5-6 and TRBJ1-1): DAGVTQSPTHLIKTRGQQVTLRCSPKSGHDTVSWYQQALGQGPQFIFQYYEEEERQRGNFPDRFSGHQFPNYSSELNVNALLLGDSALYLCASSRGQGRETEAFFGQGTRLTVV.

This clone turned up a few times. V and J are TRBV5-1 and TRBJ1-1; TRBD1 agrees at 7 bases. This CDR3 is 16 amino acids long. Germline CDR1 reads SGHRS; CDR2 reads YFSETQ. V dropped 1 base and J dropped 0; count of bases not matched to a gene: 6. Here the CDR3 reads CASSLRQGGVNTEAFF. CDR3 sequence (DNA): TGCGCCAGCAGCTTGAGACAGGGCGGCGTGAACACTGAAGCTTTCTTT.

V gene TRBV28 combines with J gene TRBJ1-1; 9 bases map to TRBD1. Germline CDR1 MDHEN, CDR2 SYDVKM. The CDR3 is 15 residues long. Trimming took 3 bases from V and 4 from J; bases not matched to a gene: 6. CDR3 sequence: CASSFPNRGPTEAFF. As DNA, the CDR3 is TGTGCCAGCAGTTTCCCCAACAGGGGGCCCACTGAAGCTTTCTTT.

Here the CDR3 reads CASSERTSGANEQFF. CDR3 nucleotide sequence: TGTGCCAGCAGCGAGAGGACTAGCGGGGCCAATGAGCAGTTCTTC. The rearrangement links TRBV9 to TRBJ2-1; TRBD2 aligns across 12 bases. This CDR3 comprises 15 residues. V shed 3 bases, J shed 6 bases, and the junction held 4 bases outside the gene matches. Per germline, CDR1 SGDLS and CDR2 YYNGEE. The full variable domain, in which reference TRBV9 and TRBJ2-1 provide the parts outside the CDR3, is DSGVTQTPKHLITATGQRVTLRCSPRSGDLSVYWYQQSLDQGLQFLIQYYNGEERAKGNILERFSAQQFPDLHSELNLSSLELGDSALYFCASSERTSGANEQFFGPGTRLTVL.

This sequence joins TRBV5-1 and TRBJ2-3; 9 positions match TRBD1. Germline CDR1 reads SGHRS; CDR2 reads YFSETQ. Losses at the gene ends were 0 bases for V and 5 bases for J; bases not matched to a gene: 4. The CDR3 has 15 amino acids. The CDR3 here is CASSLEDRGIDTQYF. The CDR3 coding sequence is TGCGCCAGCAGCTTGGAGGACAGGGGAATAGATACGCAGTATTTT.

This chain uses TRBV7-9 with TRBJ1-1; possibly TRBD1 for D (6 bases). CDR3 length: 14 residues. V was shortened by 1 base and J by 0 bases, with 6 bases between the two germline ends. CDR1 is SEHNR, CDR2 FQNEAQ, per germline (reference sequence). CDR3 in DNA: TGTGCCAGCAGCTTAGGGACAGTGAACACTGAAGCTTTCTTT. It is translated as CASSLGTVNTEAFF.

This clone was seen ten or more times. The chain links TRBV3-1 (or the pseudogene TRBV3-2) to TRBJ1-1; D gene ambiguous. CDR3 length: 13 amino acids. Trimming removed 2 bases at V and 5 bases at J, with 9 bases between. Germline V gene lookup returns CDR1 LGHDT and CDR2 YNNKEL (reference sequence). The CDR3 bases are TGTGCCAGCAGCCAAACGGAGAAGACTGAAGCTTTCTTT. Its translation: CASSQTEKTEAFF.

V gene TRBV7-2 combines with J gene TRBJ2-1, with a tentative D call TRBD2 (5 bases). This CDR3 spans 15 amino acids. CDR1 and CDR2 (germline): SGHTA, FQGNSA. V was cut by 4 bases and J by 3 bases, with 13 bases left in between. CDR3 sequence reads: CASSSLPGSYNEQFF. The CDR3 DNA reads TGTGCCAGCAGCTCGCTTCCGGGGAGCTACAATGAGCAGTTCTTC.

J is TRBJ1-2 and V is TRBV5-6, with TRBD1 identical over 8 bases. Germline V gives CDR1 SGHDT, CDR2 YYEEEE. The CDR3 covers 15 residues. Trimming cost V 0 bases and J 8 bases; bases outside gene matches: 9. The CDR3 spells CASSLEDRVIRGYTF. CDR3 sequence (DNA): TGTGCCAGCAGCTTGGAGGACAGGGTGATTCGGGGCTACACCTTC.

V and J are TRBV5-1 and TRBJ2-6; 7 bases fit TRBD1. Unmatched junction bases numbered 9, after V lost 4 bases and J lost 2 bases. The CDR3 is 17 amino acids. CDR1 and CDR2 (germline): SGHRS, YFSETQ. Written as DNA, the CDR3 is TGCGCCAGCAGCGGATTACAGGGGCGTCCTGGGGCCAACGTCCTGACTTTC. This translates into CASSGLQGRPGANVLTF.

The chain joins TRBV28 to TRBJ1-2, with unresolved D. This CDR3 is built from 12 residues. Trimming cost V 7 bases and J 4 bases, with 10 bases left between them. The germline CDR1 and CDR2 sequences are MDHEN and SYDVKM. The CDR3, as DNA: TGTGCCAGCACCCCCTCTCTCTATGGCTACACCTTC. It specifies CASTPSLYGYTF.

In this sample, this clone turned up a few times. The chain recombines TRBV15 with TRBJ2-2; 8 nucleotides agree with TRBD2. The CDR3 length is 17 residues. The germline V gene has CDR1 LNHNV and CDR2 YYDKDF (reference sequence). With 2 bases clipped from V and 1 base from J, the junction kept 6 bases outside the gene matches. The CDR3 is CATSRKLAGQNTGELFF. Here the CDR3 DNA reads TGTGCCACCAGCAGAAAATTAGCGGGGCAGAACACCGGGGAGCTGTTTTTT. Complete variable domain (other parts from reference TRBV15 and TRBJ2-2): DAMVIQNPRYQVTQFGKPVTLSCSQTLNHNVMYWYQQKSSQAPKLLFHYYDKDFNNEADTPDNFQSRRPNTSFCFLDIRSPGLGDTAMYLCATSRKLAGQNTGELFFGEGSRLTVL.

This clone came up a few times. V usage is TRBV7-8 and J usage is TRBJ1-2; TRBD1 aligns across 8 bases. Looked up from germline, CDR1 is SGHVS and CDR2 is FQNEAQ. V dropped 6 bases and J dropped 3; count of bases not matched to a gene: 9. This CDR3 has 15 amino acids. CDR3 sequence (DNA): TGTGCCAGCAGGGACAGGGAGGATGGAGACTATGGCTACACCTTC. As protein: CASRDREDGDYGYTF.

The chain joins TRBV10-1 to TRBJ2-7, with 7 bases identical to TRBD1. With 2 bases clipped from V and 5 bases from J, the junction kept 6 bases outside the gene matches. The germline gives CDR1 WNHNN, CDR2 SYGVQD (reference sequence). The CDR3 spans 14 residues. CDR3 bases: TGCGCCAGCAGTGAGGACAGGGTCCTGGACGAGCAGTACTTC. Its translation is CASSEDRVLDEQYF.

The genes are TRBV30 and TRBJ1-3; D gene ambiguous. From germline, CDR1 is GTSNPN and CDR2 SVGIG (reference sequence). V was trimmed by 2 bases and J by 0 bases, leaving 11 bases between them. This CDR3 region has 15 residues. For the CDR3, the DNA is TGTGCCTGGAGTAGGAAAGGAGACTCTGGAAACACCATATATTTT. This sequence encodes CAWSRKGDSGNTIYF.

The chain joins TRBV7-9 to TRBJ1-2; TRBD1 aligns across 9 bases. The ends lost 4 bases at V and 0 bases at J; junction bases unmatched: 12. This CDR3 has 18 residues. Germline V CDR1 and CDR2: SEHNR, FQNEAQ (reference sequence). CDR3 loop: CASSSELTRDRANYGYTF. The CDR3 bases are TGTGCCAGCAGCTCCGAATTAACCCGGGACAGGGCTAACTATGGCTACACCTTC.

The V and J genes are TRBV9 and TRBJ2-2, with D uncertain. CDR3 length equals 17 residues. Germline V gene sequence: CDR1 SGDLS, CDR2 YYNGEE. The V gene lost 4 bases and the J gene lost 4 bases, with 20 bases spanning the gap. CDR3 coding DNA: TGTGCCAGCAGCTCCCAGAAATTCCTTGATCTCACCGGGGAGCTGTTTTTT. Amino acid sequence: CASSSQKFLDLTGELFF.

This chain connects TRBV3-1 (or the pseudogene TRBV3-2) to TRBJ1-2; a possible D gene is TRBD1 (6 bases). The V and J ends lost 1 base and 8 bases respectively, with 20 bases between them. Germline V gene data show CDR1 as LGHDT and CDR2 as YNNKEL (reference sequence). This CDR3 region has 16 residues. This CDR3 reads CASSQVLGGSAKGYTF. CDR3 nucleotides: TGTGCCAGCAGCCAAGTATTAGGGGGAAGCGCCAAAGGCTACACCTTC.

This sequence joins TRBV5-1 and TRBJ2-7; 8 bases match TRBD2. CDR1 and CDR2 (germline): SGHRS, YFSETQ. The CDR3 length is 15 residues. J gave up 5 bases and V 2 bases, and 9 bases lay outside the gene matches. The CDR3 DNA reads TGCGCCAGCAGCTTCGGCGACGGGGGGGCCCACGAGCAGTACTTC. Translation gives CASSFGDGGAHEQYF.

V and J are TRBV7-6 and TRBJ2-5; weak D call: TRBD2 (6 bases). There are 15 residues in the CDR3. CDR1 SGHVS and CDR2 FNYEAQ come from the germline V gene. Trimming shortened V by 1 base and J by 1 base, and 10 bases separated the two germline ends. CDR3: CASSLVTGSQETQYF. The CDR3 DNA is TGTGCCAGCAGCTTAGTAACCGGGAGCCAAGAGACCCAGTACTTC. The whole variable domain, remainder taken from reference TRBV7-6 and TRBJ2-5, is GAGVSQSPRYKVTKRGQDVALRCDPISGHVSLYWYRQALGQGPEFLTYFNYEAQQDKSGLPNDRFSAERPEGSISTLTIQRTEQRDSAMYRCASSLVTGSQETQYFGPGTRLLVL.

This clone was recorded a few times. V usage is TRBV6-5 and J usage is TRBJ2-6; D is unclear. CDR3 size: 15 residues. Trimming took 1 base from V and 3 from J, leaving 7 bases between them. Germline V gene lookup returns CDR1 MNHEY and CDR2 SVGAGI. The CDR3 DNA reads TGTGCCAGCAGTTACTTGGCTTTTGGGGCCAACGTCCTGACTTTC. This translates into CASSYLAFGANVLTF.

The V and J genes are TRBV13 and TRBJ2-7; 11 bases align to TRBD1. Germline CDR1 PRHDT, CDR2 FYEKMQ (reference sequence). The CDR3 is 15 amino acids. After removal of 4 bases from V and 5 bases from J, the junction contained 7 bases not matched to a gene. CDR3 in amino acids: CASSYPGQGVHEQYF. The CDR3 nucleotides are TGTGCCAGCAGCTATCCGGGACAGGGGGTCCACGAGCAGTACTTC.

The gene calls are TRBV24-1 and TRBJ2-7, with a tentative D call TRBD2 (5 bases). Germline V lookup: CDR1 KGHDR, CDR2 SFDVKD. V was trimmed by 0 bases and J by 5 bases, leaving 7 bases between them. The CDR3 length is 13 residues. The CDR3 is CATSDLRGHEQYF. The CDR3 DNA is TGTGCCACCAGTGATTTGCGGGGTCACGAGCAGTACTTC.

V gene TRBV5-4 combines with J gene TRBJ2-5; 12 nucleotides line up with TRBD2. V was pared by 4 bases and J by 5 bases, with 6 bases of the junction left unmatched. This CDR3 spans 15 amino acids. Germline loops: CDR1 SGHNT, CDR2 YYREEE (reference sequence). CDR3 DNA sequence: TGTGCCAGCAGCGCTAGCGGGGGGGGCCGGGAGACCCAGTACTTC. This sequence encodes CASSASGGGRETQYF.

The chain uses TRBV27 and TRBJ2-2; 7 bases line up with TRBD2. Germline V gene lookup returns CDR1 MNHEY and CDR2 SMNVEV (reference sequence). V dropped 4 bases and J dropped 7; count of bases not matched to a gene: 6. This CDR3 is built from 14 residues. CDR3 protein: CASSYGGSVGELFF. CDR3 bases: TGTGCCAGCAGTTACGGGGGGTCGGTCGGGGAGCTGTTTTTT.

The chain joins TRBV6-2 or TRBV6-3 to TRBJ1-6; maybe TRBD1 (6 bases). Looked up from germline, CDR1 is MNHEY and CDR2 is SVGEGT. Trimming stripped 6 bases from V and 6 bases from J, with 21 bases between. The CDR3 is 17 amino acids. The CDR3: CASSPLRGGNSNSPLHF. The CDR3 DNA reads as TGTGCCAGCAGCCCCCTGCGAGGGGGTAATAGTAATTCACCCCTCCACTTT.